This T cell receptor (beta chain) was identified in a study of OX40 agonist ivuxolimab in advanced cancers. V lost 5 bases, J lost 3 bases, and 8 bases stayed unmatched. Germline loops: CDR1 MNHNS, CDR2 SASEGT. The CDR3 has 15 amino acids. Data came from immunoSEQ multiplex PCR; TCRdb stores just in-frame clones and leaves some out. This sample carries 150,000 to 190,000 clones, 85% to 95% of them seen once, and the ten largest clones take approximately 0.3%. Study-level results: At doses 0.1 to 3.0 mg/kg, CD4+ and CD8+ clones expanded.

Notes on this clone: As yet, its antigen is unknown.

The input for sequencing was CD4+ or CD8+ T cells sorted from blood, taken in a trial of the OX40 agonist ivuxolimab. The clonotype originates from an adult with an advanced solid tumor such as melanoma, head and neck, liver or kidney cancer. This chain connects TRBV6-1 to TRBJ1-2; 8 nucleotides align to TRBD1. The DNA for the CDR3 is TGTGCCAGCAGTCTACTGACAGGGGTTGACTATGGCTACACCTTC. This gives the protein CASSLLTGVDYGYTF.